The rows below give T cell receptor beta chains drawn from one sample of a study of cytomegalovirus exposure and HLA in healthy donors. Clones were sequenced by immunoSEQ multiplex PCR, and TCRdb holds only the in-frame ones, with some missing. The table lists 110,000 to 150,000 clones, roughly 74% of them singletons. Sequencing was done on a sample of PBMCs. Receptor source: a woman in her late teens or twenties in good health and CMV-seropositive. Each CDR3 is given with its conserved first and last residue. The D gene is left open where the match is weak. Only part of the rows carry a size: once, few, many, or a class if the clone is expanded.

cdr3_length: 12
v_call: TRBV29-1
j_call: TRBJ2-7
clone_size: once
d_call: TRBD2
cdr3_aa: CSVPGGAYEQYF
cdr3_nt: TGCAGCGTCCCCGGGGGGGCCTACGAGCAGTACTTC

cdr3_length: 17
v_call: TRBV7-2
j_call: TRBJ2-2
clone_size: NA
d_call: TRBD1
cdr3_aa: CASSLVFPGQGTGELFF
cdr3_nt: TGTGCCAGCAGCTTAGTTTTCCCGGGACAGGGAACCGGGGAGCTGTTTTTT

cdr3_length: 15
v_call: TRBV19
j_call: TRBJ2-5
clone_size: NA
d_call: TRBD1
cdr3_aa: CASSIGGTGRETQYF
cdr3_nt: TGTGCCAGTAGTATAGGAGGGACAGGGAGGGAGACCCAGTACTTC

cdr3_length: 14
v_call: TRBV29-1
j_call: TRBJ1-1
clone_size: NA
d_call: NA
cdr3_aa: CSVEGRGGYTEAFF
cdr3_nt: TGCAGCGTTGAAGGTCGGGGGGGATACACTGAAGCTTTCTTT

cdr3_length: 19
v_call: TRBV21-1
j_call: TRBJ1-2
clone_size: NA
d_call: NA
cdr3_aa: CASSKVETGTSFEGDGYTF
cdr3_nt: TGTGCCAGCAGCAAAGTGGAGACAGGGACGTCTTTTGAGGGTGATGGCTACACCTTC

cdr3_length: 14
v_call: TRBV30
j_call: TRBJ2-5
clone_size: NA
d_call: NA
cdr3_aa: CAWGGRGNMETQYF
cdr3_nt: TGTGCCTGGGGTGGTCGGGGGAATATGGAGACCCAGTACTTC

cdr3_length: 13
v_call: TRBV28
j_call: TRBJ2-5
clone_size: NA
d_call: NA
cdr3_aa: CASGLGGQETQYF
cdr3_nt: TGTGCCAGCGGATTGGGGGGCCAAGAGACCCAGTACTTC

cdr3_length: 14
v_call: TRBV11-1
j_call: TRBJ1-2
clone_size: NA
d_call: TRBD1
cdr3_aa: CASSDRQGNYGYTF
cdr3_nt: TGTGCCAGCAGCGATCGACAGGGAAACTATGGCTACACCTTC

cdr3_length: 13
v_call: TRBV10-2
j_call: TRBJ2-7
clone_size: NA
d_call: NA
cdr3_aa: CASSGLGAYEQYF
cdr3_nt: TGCGCCAGCAGTGGACTGGGAGCCTACGAGCAGTACTTC

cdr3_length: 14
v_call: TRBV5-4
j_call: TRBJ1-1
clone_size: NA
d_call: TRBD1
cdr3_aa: CASSPGQGNSEAFF
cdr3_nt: TGTGCCAGCAGCCCGGGACAGGGGAACTCTGAAGCTTTCTTT

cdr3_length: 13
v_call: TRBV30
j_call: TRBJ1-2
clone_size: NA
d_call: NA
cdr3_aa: CAWTRERDYGYTF
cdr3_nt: TGTGCCTGGACCAGAGAACGGGACTATGGCTACACCTTC

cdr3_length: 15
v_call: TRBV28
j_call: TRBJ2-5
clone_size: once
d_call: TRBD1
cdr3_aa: CASSLPGTGGGTQYF
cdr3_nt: TGTGCCAGCAGTCTCCCCGGGACAGGGGGTGGGACCCAGTACTTC

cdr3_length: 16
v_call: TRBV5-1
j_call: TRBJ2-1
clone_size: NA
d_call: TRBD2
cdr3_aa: CASSLVASGGANEQFF
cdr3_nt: TGCGCCAGCAGCTTGGTGGCTAGCGGGGGGGCTAATGAGCAGTTCTTC

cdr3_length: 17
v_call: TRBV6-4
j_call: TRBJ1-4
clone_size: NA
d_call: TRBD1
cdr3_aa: CASSEKSGTGANEKLFF
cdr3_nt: TGTGCCAGCAGTGAAAAAAGTGGGACAGGGGCTAATGAAAAACTGTTTTTT